What follows is one TCR beta chain and its context. This clonotype was picked up many times. Its antigen specificity is not known. Base quality data are lacking; no much larger clone is found one base away. The germline V gene (reference sequence) sets CDR1 to DFQATT and CDR2 to SNEGSKA. Relative to germline, V is 0 bases shorter and J is 5 bases shorter, with 25 bases between their ends. The CDR3, cysteine through phenylalanine, is 18 amino acids long. Here the CDR3 DNA is all that survives: 54 bases in frame from base 1. The sample originates from a study of Graves' ophthalmopathy and Graves' hyperthyroidism (dated by TCRdb to the late 2010s). Some background on the complete study: Peripheral blood was collected at initial diagnosis, before any treatment. T-cell repertoires of thyroid tissue and blood were compared in over five hyperthyroidism patients. The study used TCR beta repertoire signatures to distinguish Graves' ophthalmopathy from Graves' hyperthyroidism and to predict progression to ophthalmopathy. An independent validation cohort was composed of roughly 19 hyperthyroidism patients and more than 15 patients who later progressed from hyperthyroidism to ophthalmopathy. Following sample collection, hyperthyroidism patients were given methimazole at a starting dose of 30 mg daily, and ophthalmopathy patients were given high-dose intravenous methylprednisolone. In total, 120 to 150 blood samples were TCR-sequenced: around 42 ophthalmopathy, 75 hyperthyroidism and approximately 17 hyperthyroidism-to-ophthalmopathy patients. To explore V-J signatures that separate ophthalmopathy from hyperthyroidism, a discovery set of 100 patients was enrolled, consisting of approximately 44 with ophthalmopathy and approximately 60 with stable hyperthyroidism.

Hyperthyroidism was defined as stable when no progression to ophthalmopathy occurred within 18 months of follow-up. Patients with hyperthyroidism were aged 18 to 65 years, had been newly diagnosed, and had a disease duration of less than 2 months. Patients with other autoimmune diseases, uncontrolled infections, pregnancy or lactation were excluded from the study. Clinical symptoms, serum thyroxine, TRAb, thyroid ultrasound and orbital computed tomography were used for diagnosis. Ficoll-Paque density gradient centrifugation was used to isolate PBMCs from 10 ml of fresh peripheral blood. Trizol reagent was used to extract the total RNA, and its quality was then checked on an Agilent 2100 Bioanalyzer. Overall study results and their limits: Most expanded thyroid clonotypes with a frequency above 0.001 also appeared in blood, which suggests that blood repertoires may reflect the immune response in the thyroid. No statistical method was used to set the sample size in advance, and the investigators knew which group each participant was assigned to. In validation, the model predicted ophthalmopathy progression with roughly 68% sensitivity and roughly 72% specificity; roughly eleven predicted patients were CT-confirmed with GO in a median of around 6 months. In cross-validation, the 13-signature model distinguished ophthalmopathy from stable hyperthyroidism with 85% to 90% sensitivity and approximately 81% specificity, and in the test set the corresponding values were approximately 80% and 75%.

TCR beta CDR3 regions were amplified from RNA transcripts for repertoire sequencing. The first round of RT-PCR was done with HTBI primers and the Qiagen OneStep RT-PCR kit, and was followed by a second round of multiplex PCR, then size selection and purification. Libraries were sequenced paired-end with 100 bp reads on an Illumina HiSeq2000. In the source study's methods: Reads were processed with SOAPnuke, discarding reads with adapters, uncalled bases, mean Phred below 15, or no exact constant-primer or identifier match. COPE v1.2.5 was used to merge high-quality paired reads. Clonotypes were defined as unique nucleotide sequences and were aligned to IMGT TRB V, D and J references using MiTCR v1.1. The analysis was limited to V-J combinations with a frequency above 0.0001, which together covered just over 98% of the repertoires. For each V-J combination, a TCR clonal expansion and chaos score was defined as the ratio of F50 clonal expansion to chaos observed in the TCRdist matrix. Features were reduced by Welch's t-statistics and random forest to 10 to 15 V-J combinations, which fed a naive Bayes classifier. The similarity between thyroid and blood repertoires was quantified using the Morisita-Horn index. TCRdb took the public reads, trimmed them with fastp at Q25, ran MiXCR for clone calling and kept in-frame beta chains. CDR3 protein sequences are deduplicated, and each keeps its most common genes and DNA. None of the V and J calls come from the authors' own analysis; TCRdb made them. The sample includes some 370,000 distinct CDR3 sequences, with about a sixth observed a single time. Roughly 2.4% of the sample lies in the top ten.

This receptor was identified in an adult woman with stable Graves' hyperthyroidism. Source material: peripheral blood. The chain couples TRBV20-1 to TRBJ2-5; no confident D gene assignment can be made. The CDR3 is CSARDPYQTNIGGETQYF. The sequence in DNA is TGCAGTGCTAGAGATCCGTACCAAACCAACATAGGCGGTGAGACCCAGTACTTC.